The T cell receptor (beta chain) under discussion was sequenced for a study of naive and memory T cell subsets. Study conclusions and caveats: In CD4 and CD8 cells, diversity dropped from naive through EMRA.

This clonotype has a single count. Its antigen remains unknown. From the second PCR step, alpha and beta chains were amplified apart. Effector memory cells were sorted as CD45RA-CD27-, EMRA cells as CD45RA+CD27-. Two oligonucleotides, mixed equimolar, formed the beta constant-region primer covering TRBC1 and TRBC2. From the UMI-ligation and nested PCR reads, TCRdb called clonotypes with MiXCR, one entry per CDR3 protein. Found here are fewer than 30,000 distinct CDR3 sequences, about 10% of them singletons; the top ten hold under 20%. J lost 7 bases, V lost 6 bases, and 7 bases had no gene match. The germline V gene encodes CDR1 MNHEY and CDR2 SVGEGT. This CDR3 has 15 residues.

This receptor was identified in a human donor in good health. Sequencing used effector memory CD4+ T cells from blood. The subset is: effector memory, CD45RA- CD27-. The J gene is TRBJ1-6, the V gene TRBV6-2 or TRBV6-3; TRBD1 aligns across 9 bases. CDR3 sequence reads: CASRPQGARNSPLHF. The CDR3 DNA reads TGTGCCAGCAGACCACAGGGGGCGCGGAATTCACCCCTCCACTTT.